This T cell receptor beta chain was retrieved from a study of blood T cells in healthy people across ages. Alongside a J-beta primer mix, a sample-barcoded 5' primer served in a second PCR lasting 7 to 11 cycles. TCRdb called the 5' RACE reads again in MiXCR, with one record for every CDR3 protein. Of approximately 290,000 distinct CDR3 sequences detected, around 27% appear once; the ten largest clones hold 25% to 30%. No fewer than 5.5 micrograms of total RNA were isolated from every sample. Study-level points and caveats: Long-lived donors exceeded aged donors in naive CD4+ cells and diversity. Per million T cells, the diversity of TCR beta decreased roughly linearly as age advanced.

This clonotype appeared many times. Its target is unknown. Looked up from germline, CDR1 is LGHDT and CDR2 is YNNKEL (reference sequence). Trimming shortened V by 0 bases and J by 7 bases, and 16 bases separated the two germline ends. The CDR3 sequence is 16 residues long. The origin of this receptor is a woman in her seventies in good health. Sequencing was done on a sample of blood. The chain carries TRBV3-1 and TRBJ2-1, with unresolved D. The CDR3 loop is CASSQERNSKENEQFF. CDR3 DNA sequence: TGTGCCAGCAGCCAAGAACGTAACTCGAAGGAGAATGAGCAGTTCTTC.